This TCR beta chain was sequenced for a study of T-cell memory formation after mild COVID-19. About the study: The two donors had largely donor-specific TCR clusters. Study-level findings and limits: In pre-infection memory, a portion of responding clones appeared, which suggested that cross-reactive memory joined. A balance of CD4 and CD8 characterized clones contracting day 15 to 85, whereas later expanders leaned CD4+.

To note about this clonotype: Its antigen is not identified.

5'RACE with constant-segment primers built TCRalpha and TCRbeta cDNA libraries with UMIs. One entry per CDR3 protein, called by TCRdb with MiXCR from the 5' RACE reads. Seen here are 200,000 to 250,000 distinct CDR3 sequences, around 9.1% observed once, and the top ten hold around 3.4%. This TCR was sampled from a man between 18 and 29 years old who had mild COVID-19 (a few samples of this study predate the infection). Cell type and time point are not known. Material for sequencing was PBMCs or a T cell subset sorted from them (not recorded which).

The CDR3 DNA reads TGTGCCACCAGCAGAGATCTACGGCAGGGAAACGAGCAGTACTTC. This encodes CATSRDLRQGNEQYF. The rearrangement links TRBV15 to TRBJ2-7; possibly TRBD1 for D (5 bases). The V end was cut by 0 bases, the J end by 5 bases, with 14 bases between. The CDR3 loop spans 15 amino acids. Germline CDR1 is LNHNV and CDR2 is YYDKDF (reference sequence).